The T cell receptor beta chain described here comes from a study of T cells in Graves' hyperthyroidism and ophthalmopathy. The V gene's germline CDR1 is MNHEY and CDR2 SMNVEV (reference sequence). This CDR3 region has 15 residues. The ends lost 6 bases at V and 4 bases at J; junction bases unmatched: 8. RNA transcripts gave rise to amplified TCR beta CDR3 regions. HTBI primers drove first-round RT-PCR of the TCR CDR3. MiXCR, applied by TCRdb to the multiplex PCR reads, yields one record per CDR3 protein. The table has roughly 420,000 distinct CDR3 sequences, around 13% seen once. This clonotype was sampled from a woman younger than 30 with Graves' hyperthyroidism. The sequenced material came from blood. The V and J genes are TRBV27 and TRBJ2-7, with 11 nucleotides matching TRBD2. The CDR3, as DNA: TGTGCCAGCAGAGTGACTAGCGGGGATACATACGAGCAGTACTTC. Amino acids: CASRVTSGDTYEQYF.